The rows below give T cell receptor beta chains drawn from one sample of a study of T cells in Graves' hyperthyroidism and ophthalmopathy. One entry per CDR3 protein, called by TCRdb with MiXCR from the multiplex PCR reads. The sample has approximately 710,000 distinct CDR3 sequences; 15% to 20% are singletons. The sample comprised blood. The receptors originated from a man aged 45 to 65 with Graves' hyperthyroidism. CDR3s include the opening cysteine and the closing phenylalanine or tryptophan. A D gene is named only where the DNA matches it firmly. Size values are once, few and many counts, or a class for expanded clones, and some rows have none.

CDR3 protein: CASSPLMGQNEAFF
CDR3 DNA: TGTGCTAGCAGCCCACTTATGGGACAGAATGAAGCTTTCTTT
D gene: TRBD1
clone size: many
V gene: TRBV7-7
J gene: TRBJ1-1

CDR3 protein: CASSMRPGRVTEAFF
CDR3 DNA: TGTGCCAGTAGTATGCGGCCAGGGCGGGTCACTGAAGCTTTCTTT
D gene: .
clone size: few
V gene: TRBV19
J gene: TRBJ1-1

CDR3 protein: CATSSYGTSGIEQYF
CDR3 DNA: TGTGCCACCAGCAGTTACGGGACTAGCGGGATCGAGCAGTACTTC
D gene: TRBD2
clone size: .
V gene: TRBV15
J gene: TRBJ2-7

CDR3 protein: CASGGEGILTVNEQFF
CDR3 DNA: TGTGCCAGCGGGGGGGAGGGGATTCTCACGGTGAATGAGCAGTTCTTC
D gene: TRBD2
clone size: many
V gene: TRBV2
J gene: TRBJ2-1

CDR3 protein: CASRDIYEQYF
CDR3 DNA: TGTGCCAGCAGGGACATCTACGAGCAGTACTTC
D gene: .
clone size: many
V gene: TRBV6-1
J gene: TRBJ2-7

CDR3 protein: CSVEGLTDTQYF
CDR3 DNA: TGCAGCGTTGAAGGTCTTACAGATACGCAGTATTTT
D gene: .
clone size: many
V gene: TRBV29-1
J gene: TRBJ2-3

CDR3 protein: CASSPGLIGNTIYF
CDR3 DNA: TGTGCCAGCAGTCCGGGCCTAATCGGAAACACCATATATTTT
D gene: .
clone size: many
V gene: TRBV12-3/TRBV12-4
J gene: TRBJ1-3

CDR3 protein: CASSPDLNTDTQYF
CDR3 DNA: TGTGCCAGCAGCCCAGACCTAAACACAGATACGCAGTATTTT
D gene: .
clone size: many
V gene: TRBV7-9
J gene: TRBJ2-3

CDR3 protein: CASSSRGTGGYEQYF
CDR3 DNA: TGTGCCAGCAGCTCGAGGGGGACAGGGGGCTACGAGCAGTACTTC
D gene: TRBD1
clone size: many
V gene: TRBV7-2
J gene: TRBJ2-7

CDR3 protein: CASSATSGRANEQFF
CDR3 DNA: TGTGCCAGCAGTGCCACTAGCGGGAGGGCCAATGAGCAGTTCTTC
D gene: TRBD2
clone size: many
V gene: TRBV6-1
J gene: TRBJ2-1

CDR3 protein: CASSPSGYQETQYF
CDR3 DNA: TGCGCCAGCAGCCCTAGCGGTTACCAAGAGACCCAGTACTTC
D gene: TRBD2
clone size: .
V gene: TRBV4-1
J gene: TRBJ2-5

CDR3 protein: CSARDGAGRGRYNEQFF
CDR3 DNA: TGCAGTGCTAGAGATGGGGCGGGCAGGGGGAGGTACAATGAGCAGTTCTTC
D gene: .
clone size: many
V gene: TRBV20-1
J gene: TRBJ2-1

CDR3 protein: CASKTASLPLHMQLGRYTF
CDR3 DNA: TGTGCCAGCAAAACCGCCTCCCTCCCGTTGCACATGCAGTTGGGACGCTACACCTTC
D gene: .
clone size: many
V gene: TRBV28
J gene: TRBJ1-2

CDR3 protein: CASSSRAEAFF
CDR3 DNA: TGTGCCAGCAGCTCCCGCGCTGAAGCTTTCTTT
D gene: .
clone size: few
V gene: TRBV7-9
J gene: TRBJ1-1

CDR3 protein: CATTGPGDTEAFF
CDR3 DNA: TGTGCCACTACAGGTCCGGGGGACACTGAAGCTTTCTTT
D gene: .
clone size: many
V gene: TRBV10-3
J gene: TRBJ1-1

CDR3 protein: CASSSGQGARYEQYF
CDR3 DNA: TGTGCCAGCAGTTCGGGACAGGGGGCTAGGTACGAGCAGTACTTC
D gene: TRBD1
clone size: many
V gene: TRBV6-1
J gene: TRBJ2-7

CDR3 protein: CASSPQDFLADTQYF
CDR3 DNA: TGTGCCAGCAGTCCCCAGGATTTTTTGGCAGATACGCAGTATTTT
D gene: .
clone size: .
V gene: TRBV12-3/TRBV12-4
J gene: TRBJ2-3

CDR3 protein: CAWDGTSAEQYF
CDR3 DNA: TGTGCCTGGGATGGGACTAGCGCCGAGCAGTACTTC
D gene: TRBD2
clone size: .
V gene: TRBV30
J gene: TRBJ2-7

CDR3 protein: CASTTYGTSVTDTQYF
CDR3 DNA: TGTGCCAGCACCACGTACGGGACTAGCGTAACAGATACGCAGTATTTT
D gene: TRBD2
clone size: few
V gene: TRBV7-9
J gene: TRBJ2-3

CDR3 protein: CASSPRLRQGRSGANVLTF
CDR3 DNA: TGTGCCAGCAGCCCCCGTTTACGACAGGGTCGCTCTGGGGCCAACGTCCTGACTTTC
D gene: TRBD1
clone size: many
V gene: TRBV7-2
J gene: TRBJ2-6

CDR3 protein: CASSLGQSVGYTF
CDR3 DNA: TGTGCCAGCAGTTTAGGACAGTCGGTTGGCTACACCTTC
D gene: .
clone size: .
V gene: TRBV6-2/TRBV6-3
J gene: TRBJ1-2

CDR3 protein: CASRLRGQQETQYF
CDR3 DNA: TGCGCCAGCAGATTGCGGGGCCAGCAAGAGACCCAGTACTTC
D gene: .
clone size: few
V gene: TRBV5-1
J gene: TRBJ2-5

CDR3 protein: CASSSTGVIYNEQFF
CDR3 DNA: TGTGCCAGCAGTTCAACGGGAGTAATCTACAATGAGCAGTTCTTC
D gene: .
clone size: .
V gene: TRBV12-3/TRBV12-4
J gene: TRBJ2-1

CDR3 protein: CASSQMGQGTDTQYF
CDR3 DNA: TGTGCCAGCAGCCAAATGGGACAGGGAACAGATACGCAGTATTTT
D gene: TRBD1
clone size: .
V gene: TRBV3-1
J gene: TRBJ2-3

CDR3 protein: CASSLRVSDTEAFF
CDR3 DNA: TGTGCCAGCAGCTTGCGGGTTTCGGACACTGAAGCTTTCTTT
D gene: .
clone size: few
V gene: TRBV5-5
J gene: TRBJ1-1

CDR3 protein: CASTRVGQLNTGELFF
CDR3 DNA: TGTGCCAGTACCAGGGTCGGACAGCTGAACACCGGGGAGCTGTTTTTT
D gene: .
clone size: few
V gene: TRBV19
J gene: TRBJ2-2